A single T cell receptor (beta chain) is shown here with its context. What it binds is unknown. This sample is part of a study of cytotoxic CD8 clonotypes in ibrutinib-treated CLL. Turning to the study itself: Each sample contained, on average, approximately 250,000 productive templates and about 88,000 productive rearrangements. Notes on the study in general: Exceeding age-matched healthy donors, baseline clonality also tracked the counts of circulating CD8+ T cells.

The protocol was immunoSEQ multiplex PCR, while the TCRdb copy is restricted to in-frame clones and leaves out a portion. The sample has under 300,000 clones, approximately 79% seen once. The V gene's germline CDR1 is MNHEY and CDR2 SMNVEV (reference sequence). Trimming removed 0 bases from V and 2 bases from J, with 8 bases in between. This CDR3 comprises 14 residues. The source material was PBMCs, sampled at disease progression, from a patient treated with ibrutinib. This TCR was sampled from a human donor with chronic lymphocytic leukemia. The V gene is TRBV27, the J gene TRBJ2-7; no firm D call. This CDR3 is CASSLSAGAYEQYF. The CDR3 coding sequence is TGTGCCAGCAGTTTATCGGCAGGAGCCTACGAGCAGTACTTC.